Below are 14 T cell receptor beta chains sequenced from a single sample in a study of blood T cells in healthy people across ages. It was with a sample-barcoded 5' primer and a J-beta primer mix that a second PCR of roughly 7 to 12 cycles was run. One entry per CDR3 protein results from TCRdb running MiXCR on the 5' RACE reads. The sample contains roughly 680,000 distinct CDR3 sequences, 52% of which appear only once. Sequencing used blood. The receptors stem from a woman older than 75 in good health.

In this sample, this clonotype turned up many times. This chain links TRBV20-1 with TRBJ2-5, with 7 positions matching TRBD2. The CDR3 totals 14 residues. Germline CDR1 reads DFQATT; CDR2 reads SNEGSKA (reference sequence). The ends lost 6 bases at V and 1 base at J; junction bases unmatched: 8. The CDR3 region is CSASPGLLQETQYF. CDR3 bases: TGCAGTGCCTCCCCGGGACTACTCCAAGAGACCCAGTACTTC.

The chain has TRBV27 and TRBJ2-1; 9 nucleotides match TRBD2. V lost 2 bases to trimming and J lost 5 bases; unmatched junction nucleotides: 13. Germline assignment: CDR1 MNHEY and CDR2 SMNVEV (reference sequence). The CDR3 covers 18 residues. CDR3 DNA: TGTGCCAGCAGTTTAGAGTTCTTGAGACTAGCGGTCCACAATGAGCAGTTCTTC. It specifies CASSLEFLRLAVHNEQFF.

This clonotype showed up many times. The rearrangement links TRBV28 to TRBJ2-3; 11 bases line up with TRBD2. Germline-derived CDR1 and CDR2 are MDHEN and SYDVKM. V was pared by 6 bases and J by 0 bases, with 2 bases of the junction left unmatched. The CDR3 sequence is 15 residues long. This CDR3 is CASSRTSGSTDTQYF. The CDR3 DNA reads TGTGCCAGCAGCAGGACTAGCGGGAGCACAGATACGCAGTATTTT.

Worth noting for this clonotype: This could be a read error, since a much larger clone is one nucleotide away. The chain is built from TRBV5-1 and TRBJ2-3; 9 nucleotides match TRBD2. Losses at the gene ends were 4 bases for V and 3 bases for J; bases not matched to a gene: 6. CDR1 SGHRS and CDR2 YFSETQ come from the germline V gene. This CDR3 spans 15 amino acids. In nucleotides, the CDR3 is TGCGCCAGCAGCCGCGCGGGGGGGACGACAGATACGCAGTATTTT. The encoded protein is CASSRAGGTTDTQYF.

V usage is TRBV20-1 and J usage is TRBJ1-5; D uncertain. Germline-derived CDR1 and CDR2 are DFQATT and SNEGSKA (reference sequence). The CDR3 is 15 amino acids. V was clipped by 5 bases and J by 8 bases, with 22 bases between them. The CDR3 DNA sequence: TGCAGTGCTCACTTGGGAACGGCCCCAGTAGAGCCCCAGCATTTT. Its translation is CSAHLGTAPVEPQHF.

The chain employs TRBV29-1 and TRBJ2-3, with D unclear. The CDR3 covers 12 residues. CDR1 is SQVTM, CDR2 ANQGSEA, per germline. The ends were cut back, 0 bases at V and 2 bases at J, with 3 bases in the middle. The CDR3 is CSVEDHTDTQYF. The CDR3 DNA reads TGCAGCGTTGAAGACCACACAGATACGCAGTATTTT.

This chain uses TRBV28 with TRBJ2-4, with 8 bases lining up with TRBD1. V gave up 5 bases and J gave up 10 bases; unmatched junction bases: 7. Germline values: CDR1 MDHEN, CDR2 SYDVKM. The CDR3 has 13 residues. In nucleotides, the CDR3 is TGTGCCAGCAGTGCGCAGGGGGCGCTGATTCAGTACTTC. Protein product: CASSAQGALIQYF.

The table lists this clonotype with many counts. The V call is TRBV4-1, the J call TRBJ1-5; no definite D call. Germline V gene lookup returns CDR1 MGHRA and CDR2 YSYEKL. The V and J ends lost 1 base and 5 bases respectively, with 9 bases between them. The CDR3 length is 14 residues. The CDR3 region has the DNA TGCGCCAGCAGCCAAGTGATCGGGGATCAGCCCCAGCATTTT. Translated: CASSQVIGDQPQHF.

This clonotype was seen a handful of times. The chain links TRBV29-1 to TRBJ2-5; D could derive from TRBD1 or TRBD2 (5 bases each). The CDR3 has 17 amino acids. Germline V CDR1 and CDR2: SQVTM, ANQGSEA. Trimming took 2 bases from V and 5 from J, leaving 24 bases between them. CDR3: CSVEFDLGPQFPETQYF. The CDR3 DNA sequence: TGCAGCGTTGAATTCGATCTGGGACCCCAGTTCCCGGAGACCCAGTACTTC.

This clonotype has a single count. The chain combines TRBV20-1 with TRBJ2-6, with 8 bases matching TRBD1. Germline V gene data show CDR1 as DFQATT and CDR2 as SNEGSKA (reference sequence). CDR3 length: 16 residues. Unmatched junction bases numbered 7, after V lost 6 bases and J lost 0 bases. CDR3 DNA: TGCAGTGCCAGCCGTCAGGGGGCCTCTGGGGCCAACGTCCTGACTTTC. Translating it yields CSASRQGASGANVLTF.

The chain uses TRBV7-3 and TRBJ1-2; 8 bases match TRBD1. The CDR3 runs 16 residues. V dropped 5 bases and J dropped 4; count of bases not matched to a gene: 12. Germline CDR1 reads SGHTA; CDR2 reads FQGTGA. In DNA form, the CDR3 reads TGTGCCAGCAGCCCCCGGACAGGGCCGGGTTCCTATGGCTACACCTTC. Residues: CASSPRTGPGSYGYTF.

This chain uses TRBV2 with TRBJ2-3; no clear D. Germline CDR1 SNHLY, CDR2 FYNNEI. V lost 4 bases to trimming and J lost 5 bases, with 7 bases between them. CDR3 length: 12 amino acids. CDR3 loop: CASSVFGDTQYF. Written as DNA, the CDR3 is TGTGCCAGCAGTGTTTTTGGAGATACGCAGTATTTT.

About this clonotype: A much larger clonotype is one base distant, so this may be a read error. Here the CDR3 reads CATSSPRWNNQPRHF. The CDR3 DNA reads as TGTGCCACCAGCAGCCCCCGGTGGAACAATCAGCCCCGGCATTTT. The chain carries TRBV15 and TRBJ1-5; the D is unclear. The CDR3 sequence is 15 residues long. Looked up from germline, CDR1 is LNHNV and CDR2 is YYDKDF (reference sequence).

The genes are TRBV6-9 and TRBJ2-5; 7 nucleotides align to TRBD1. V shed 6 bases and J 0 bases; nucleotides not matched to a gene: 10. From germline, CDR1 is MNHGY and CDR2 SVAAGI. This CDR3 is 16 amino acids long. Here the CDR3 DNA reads TGTGCCAGCAGAAAGAACCGGGACAGTAACCAAGAGACCCAGTACTTC. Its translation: CASRKNRDSNQETQYF.